The 7 T cell receptor beta chains in this list originate from one sample, sequenced in a study of OX40 agonist ivuxolimab in advanced cancers. TCRdb keeps only in-frame clones here, not all; method: immunoSEQ multiplex PCR. The sample has approximately 70,000 clones; over 90% are singletons. Sequences were derived from CD4+ or CD8+ T cells sorted from blood, sampled in a trial of the OX40 agonist ivuxolimab. These receptors all stem from an adult with an advanced solid tumor such as melanoma, head and neck, liver or kidney cancer.

This sequence joins TRBV4-1 and TRBJ2-2; unclear D gene. V lost 3 bases and J lost 5, with 4 bases in between. CDR1 is MGHRA and CDR2 is YSYEKL in the germline V gene. CDR3 length: 12 residues. CDR3 protein: CASSQFTGELFF. The DNA for the CDR3 is TGCGCCAGCAGCCAGTTTACCGGGGAGCTGTTTTTT.

This chain connects TRBV29-1 to TRBJ2-1; 8 bases map to TRBD2. V lost 7 bases and J lost 7; bases outside the gene matches: 6. Germline V lookup: CDR1 SQVTM, CDR2 ANQGSEA. This CDR3 spans 12 amino acids. The CDR3 is CSARAGGNEQFF. DNA for the CDR3: TGCAGCGCCAGGGCGGGGGGAAATGAGCAGTTCTTC.

The chain couples TRBV7-9 to TRBJ2-1; 9 bases line up with TRBD1. V lost 6 bases to trimming and J lost 8 bases; unmatched junction nucleotides: 8. This CDR3 is 14 amino acids long. Germline CDR1 and CDR2: SEHNR and FQNEAQ (reference sequence). The CDR3 nucleotides are TGTGCCAGCAGGACCGGGACAGGGTATTATGAGCAGTTCTTC. It is translated as CASRTGTGYYEQFF.

This clone was seen only once. The chain combines TRBV7-2 with TRBJ1-5; D remains unclear. The V gene lost 2 bases and the J gene lost 6 bases, with 8 bases spanning the gap. The germline V gene encodes CDR1 SGHTA and CDR2 FQGNSA. CDR3 length equals 13 residues. CDR3 DNA: TGTGCCAGCAGCTTAAACCCTCGTCAGCCCCAGCATTTT. It specifies CASSLNPRQPQHF.

The V and J genes are TRBV7-6 and TRBJ2-3, with D unresolved. This CDR3 spans 19 amino acids. The V gene lost 1 base and the J gene lost 1 base, with 21 bases spanning the gap. CDR1 SGHVS and CDR2 FNYEAQ come from the germline V gene. CDR3 loop: CASSLGPAQRSPRTDTQYF. The CDR3 nucleotides read TGTGCCAGCAGCTTAGGTCCCGCACAGAGGTCACCCCGCACAGATACGCAGTATTTT.

This clone was counted only a few times. The chain couples TRBV2 to TRBJ1-1; D unclear. Germline V gene lookup returns CDR1 SNHLY and CDR2 FYNNEI. V was pared by 8 bases and J by 8 bases, with 12 bases between. This CDR3 comprises 11 residues. Here the CDR3 DNA reads TGTGCCAGCGTTACCGGGCGGGAAGCTTTCTTT. This encodes CASVTGREAFF.

The chain carries TRBV6-5 and TRBJ2-7; 7 nucleotides agree with TRBD2. V was clipped by 5 bases and J by 0 bases; unmatched bases: 1. This CDR3 spans 13 amino acids. Germline CDR1 is MNHEY and CDR2 is SVGAGI. CDR3: CASSRDYSYEQYF. The CDR3 region has the DNA TGTGCCAGCAGTCGGGACTACTCCTACGAGCAGTACTTC.